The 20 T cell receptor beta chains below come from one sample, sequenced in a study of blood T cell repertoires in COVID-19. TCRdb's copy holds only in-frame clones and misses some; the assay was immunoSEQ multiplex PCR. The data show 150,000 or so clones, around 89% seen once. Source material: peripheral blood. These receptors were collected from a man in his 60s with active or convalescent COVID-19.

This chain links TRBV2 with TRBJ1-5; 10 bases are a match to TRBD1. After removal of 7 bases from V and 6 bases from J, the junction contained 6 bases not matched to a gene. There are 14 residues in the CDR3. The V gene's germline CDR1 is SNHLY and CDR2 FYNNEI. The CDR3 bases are TGTGCCAGCACCACCGGGACAGGGGTTCAGCCCCAGCATTTT. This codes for CASTTGTGVQPQHF.

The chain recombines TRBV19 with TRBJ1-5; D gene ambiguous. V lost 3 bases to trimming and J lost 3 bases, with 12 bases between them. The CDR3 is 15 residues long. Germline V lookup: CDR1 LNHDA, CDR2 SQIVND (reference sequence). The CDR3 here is CASSIPAQINQPQHF. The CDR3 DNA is TGTGCCAGTAGTATCCCCGCACAGATCAATCAGCCCCAGCATTTT.

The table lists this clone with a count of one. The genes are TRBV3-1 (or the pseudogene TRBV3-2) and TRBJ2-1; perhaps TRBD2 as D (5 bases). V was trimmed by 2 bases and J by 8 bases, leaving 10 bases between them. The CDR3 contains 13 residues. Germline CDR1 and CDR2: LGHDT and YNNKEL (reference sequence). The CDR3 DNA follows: TGTGCCAGCAGCCAACTAGCTGGCCATGAGCAGTTCTTC. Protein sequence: CASSQLAGHEQFF.

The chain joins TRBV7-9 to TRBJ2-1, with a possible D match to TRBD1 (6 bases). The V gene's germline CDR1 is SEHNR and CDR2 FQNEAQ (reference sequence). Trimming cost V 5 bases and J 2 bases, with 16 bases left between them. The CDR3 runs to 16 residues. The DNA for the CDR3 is TGTGCCAGCAGCCCGTCCTGGCAGGGGCCCTACAATGAGCAGTTCTTC. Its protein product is CASSPSWQGPYNEQFF.

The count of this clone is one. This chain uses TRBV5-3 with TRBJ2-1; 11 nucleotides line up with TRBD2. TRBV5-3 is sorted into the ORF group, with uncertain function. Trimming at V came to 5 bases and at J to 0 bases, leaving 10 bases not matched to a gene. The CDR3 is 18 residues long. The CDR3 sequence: CARRLALAGGSSYNEQFF. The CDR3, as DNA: TGTGCCAGAAGACTCGCCCTAGCGGGGGGTAGCTCCTACAATGAGCAGTTCTTC.

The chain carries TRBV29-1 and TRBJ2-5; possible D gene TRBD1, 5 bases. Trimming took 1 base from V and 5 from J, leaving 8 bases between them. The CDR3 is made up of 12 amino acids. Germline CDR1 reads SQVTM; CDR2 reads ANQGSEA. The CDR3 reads CSVEAGSETQYF. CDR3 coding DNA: TGCAGCGTTGAAGCAGGGTCCGAGACCCAGTACTTC.

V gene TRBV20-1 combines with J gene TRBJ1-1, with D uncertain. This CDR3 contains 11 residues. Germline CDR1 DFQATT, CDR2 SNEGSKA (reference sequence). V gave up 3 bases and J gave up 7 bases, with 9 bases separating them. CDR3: CSASPLNEAFF. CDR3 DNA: TGCAGTGCTAGCCCCCTAAATGAAGCTTTCTTT.

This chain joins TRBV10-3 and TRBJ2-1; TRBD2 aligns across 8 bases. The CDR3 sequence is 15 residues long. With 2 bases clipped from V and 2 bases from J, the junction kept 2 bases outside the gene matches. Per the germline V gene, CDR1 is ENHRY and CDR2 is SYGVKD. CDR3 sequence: CAISEREGPYNEQFF. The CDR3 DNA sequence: TGTGCCATCAGTGAGCGGGAGGGCCCCTACAATGAGCAGTTCTTC.

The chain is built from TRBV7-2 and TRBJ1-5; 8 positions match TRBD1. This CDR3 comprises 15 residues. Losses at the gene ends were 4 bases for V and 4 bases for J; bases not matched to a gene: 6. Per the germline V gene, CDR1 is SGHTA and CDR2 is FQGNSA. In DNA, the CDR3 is TGTGCCAGCAGCTCCGGATACAGGGGGAATCAGCCCCAGCATTTT. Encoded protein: CASSSGYRGNQPQHF.

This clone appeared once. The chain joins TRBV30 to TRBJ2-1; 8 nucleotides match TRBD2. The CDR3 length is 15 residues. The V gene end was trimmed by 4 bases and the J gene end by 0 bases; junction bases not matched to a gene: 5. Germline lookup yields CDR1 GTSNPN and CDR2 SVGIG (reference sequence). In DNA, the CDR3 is TGTGCCTGGACCCAGCGGGGGAGCTCCTACAATGAGCAGTTCTTC. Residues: CAWTQRGSSYNEQFF.

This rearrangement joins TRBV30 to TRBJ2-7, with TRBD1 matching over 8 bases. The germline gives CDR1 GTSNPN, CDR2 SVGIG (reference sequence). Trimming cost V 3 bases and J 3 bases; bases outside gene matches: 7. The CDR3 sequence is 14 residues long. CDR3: CAWRGRDRGYEQYF. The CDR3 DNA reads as TGTGCCTGGAGGGGACGAGACAGGGGCTACGAGCAGTACTTC.

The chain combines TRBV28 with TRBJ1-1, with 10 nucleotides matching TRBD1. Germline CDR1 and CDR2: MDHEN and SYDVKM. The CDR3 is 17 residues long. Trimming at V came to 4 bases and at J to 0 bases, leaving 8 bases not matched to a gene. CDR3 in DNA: TGTGCCAGCAGTTACCGGGACAGGGGTCGGATGAACACTGAAGCTTTCTTT. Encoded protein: CASSYRDRGRMNTEAFF.

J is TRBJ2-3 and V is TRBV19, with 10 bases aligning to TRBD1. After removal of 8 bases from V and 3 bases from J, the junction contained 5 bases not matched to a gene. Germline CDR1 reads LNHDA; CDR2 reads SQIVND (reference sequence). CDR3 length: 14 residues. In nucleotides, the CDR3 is TGTGCCAGTTCATGGACAGGGGGTACAGATACGCAGTATTTT. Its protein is CASSWTGGTDTQYF.

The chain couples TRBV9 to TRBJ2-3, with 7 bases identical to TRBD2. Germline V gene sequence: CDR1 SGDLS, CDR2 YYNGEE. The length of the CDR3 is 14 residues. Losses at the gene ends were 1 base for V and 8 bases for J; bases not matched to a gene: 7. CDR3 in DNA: TGTGCCAGCAGCGTAATTCAGGGACTATCTACGCAGTATTTT. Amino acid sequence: CASSVIQGLSTQYF.

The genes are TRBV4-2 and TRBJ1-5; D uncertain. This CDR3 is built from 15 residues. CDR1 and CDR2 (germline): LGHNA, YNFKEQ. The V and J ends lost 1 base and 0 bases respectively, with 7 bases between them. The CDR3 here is CASSQALNSNQPQHF. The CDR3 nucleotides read TGTGCCAGCAGCCAAGCCCTAAATAGCAATCAGCCCCAGCATTTT.

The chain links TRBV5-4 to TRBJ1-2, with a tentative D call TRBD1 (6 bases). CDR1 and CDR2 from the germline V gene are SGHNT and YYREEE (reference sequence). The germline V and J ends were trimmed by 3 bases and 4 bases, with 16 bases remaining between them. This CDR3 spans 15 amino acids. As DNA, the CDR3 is TGTGCCAGCAGCTCTTACAGGGATTTGACCTATGGCTACACCTTC. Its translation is CASSSYRDLTYGYTF.

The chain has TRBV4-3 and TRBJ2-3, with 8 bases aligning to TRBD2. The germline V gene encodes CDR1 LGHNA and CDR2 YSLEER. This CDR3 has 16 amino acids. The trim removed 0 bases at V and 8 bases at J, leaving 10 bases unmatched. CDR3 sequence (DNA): TGCGCCAGCAGCCAAGATGAAACTAGCGGAACGGGTACGCAGTATTTT. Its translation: CASSQDETSGTGTQYF.

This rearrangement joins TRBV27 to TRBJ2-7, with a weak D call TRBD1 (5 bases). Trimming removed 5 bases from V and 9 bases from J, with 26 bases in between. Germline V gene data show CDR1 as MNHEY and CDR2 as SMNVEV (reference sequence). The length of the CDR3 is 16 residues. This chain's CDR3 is CASSPIPPARDESQYF. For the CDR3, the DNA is TGTGCCAGCAGTCCCATCCCCCCCGCCAGGGATGAGTCGCAGTACTTC.

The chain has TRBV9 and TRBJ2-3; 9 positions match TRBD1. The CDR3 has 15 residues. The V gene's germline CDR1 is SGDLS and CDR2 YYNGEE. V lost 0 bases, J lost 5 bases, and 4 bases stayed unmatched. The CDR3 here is CASSVVGQGRDTQYF. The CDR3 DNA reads TGTGCCAGCAGCGTAGTTGGACAGGGGAGAGATACGCAGTATTTT.

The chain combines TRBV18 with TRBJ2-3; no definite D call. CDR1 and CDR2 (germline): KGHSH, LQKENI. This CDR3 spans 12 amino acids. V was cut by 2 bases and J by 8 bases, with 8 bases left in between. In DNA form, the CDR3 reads TGTGCCAGCTCACCAATAGAGTTTACGCAGTATTTT. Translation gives CASSPIEFTQYF.